This T cell receptor beta chain appears in the sequencing data of a study of blood T cells in healthy people across ages. Study-wide results and limits: The unsorted PBMCs prevented any conclusive comparison of naive versus antigen-experienced cells.

Trimming removed 0 bases at V and 2 bases at J, with 4 bases between. Germline V gene data show CDR1 as MNHEY and CDR2 as SVGAGI. The CDR3 is 13 residues long. This clonotype was counted between two and nine times. No antigen is known for it. The use of a sample-barcoded 5' primer and a J-beta primer mix characterized a second PCR of about 6 to 12 cycles. All cDNA molecules were each tagged by a template-switch adaptor with 12 random nucleotides. MiXCR was run by TCRdb on the 5' RACE reads, yielding one entry per CDR3 protein. The sample contains under 1,100,000 distinct CDR3 sequences, 20% to 25% of which appear only once. These data also formed part of another study, on T cells of mothers and their children.

V and J are TRBV6-5 and TRBJ2-5; D gene unclear. The sample consisted of blood. The sequence was collected from a girl aged 2-10 years in good health. The CDR3 here is CASSYSLQETQYF. The CDR3 DNA reads as TGTGCCAGCAGTTACTCGTTGCAAGAGACCCAGTACTTC.